These T cell receptor beta chains were read from a single sample in a study of early T cells in non-severe SARS-CoV-2 infection. In TCRdb, the 5' RACE reads were re-called with MiXCR into one record per CDR3 protein. The repertoire includes nearly 70,000 distinct CDR3 sequences, about 4.6% of them detected once, and approximately 3.6% sits in the top ten. The source material was whole blood, sampled at baseline. These receptors were obtained from an adult who was a healthcare worker with PCR-confirmed SARS-CoV-2 infection or an uninfected control (not recorded which). The donor label of this sample is uncertain. The conserved cysteine and the conserved F or W are not part of the CDR3 here.

j_call,v_call,cdr3_aa
TRBJ2-6,TRBV5-1,ASSSLLAGASGANVLT
TRBJ1-4,TRBV7-7,ASTPGVTGGEKLF
TRBJ2-1,TRBV12-3/TRBV12-4,ASSESGAGDEQF
TRBJ1-4,TRBV6-5,ASGRGAPPNEKLF
TRBJ1-1,TRBV11-1,ASSLDDGTGTEAF
TRBJ2-7,TRBV28,ASRDRFSYEQY
TRBJ2-7,TRBV20-1,SARDRSEGLPYEQY
TRBJ2-2,TRBV7-2,ASIQRLAGVAGELF
TRBJ1-5,TRBV20-1,SARSGWGQPQH
TRBJ1-1,TRBV12-3/TRBV12-4,ASSLRQGRTEAF
TRBJ1-1,TRBV6-2/TRBV6-3,ASTNGHANTEAF
TRBJ2-3,TRBV12-3/TRBV12-4,ASSPESTGFGTQY
TRBJ1-1,TRBV6-1,ASVGTKREAF
TRBJ1-2,TRBV12-3/TRBV12-4,ASSGQLNYGYT
TRBJ1-6,TRBV6-5,ASSRTPGPILSPLH
TRBJ2-4,TRBV3-1,ASSQWTWDAKNIQY
TRBJ2-3,TRBV5-1,ASSSSSGKSTDTQY
TRBJ1-5,TRBV27,ASSLTGGQPQH
TRBJ2-7,TRBV11-2,ASSARSNEQY
TRBJ2-7,TRBV20-1,SARAVDSYEQY
TRBJ2-7,TRBV20-1,SARWGTFPYEQY
TRBJ2-7,TRBV7-9,ASSPEVPYEQY
TRBJ2-7,TRBV6-1,ASSESGQTYEQY
TRBJ2-1,TRBV28,ASSPTDRGLINEQF
TRBJ1-1,TRBV14,ASSPGDRGRRNTEAF
TRBJ1-1,TRBV20-1,SARDLSLGMNTEAF
TRBJ1-5,TRBV27,ASSLSVNQPQH
TRBJ2-1,TRBV5-1,ASSPRDRGDNEQF
TRBJ2-7,TRBV20-1,SVRDLLSYEQY
TRBJ2-1,TRBV10-3,AISEGPHNEQF
TRBJ2-1,TRBV28,ASSSQRGVSYNEQF
TRBJ2-5,TRBV27,ASSLSTSLETQY
TRBJ2-5,TRBV5-1,ASSLGSLAGETQY
TRBJ2-6,TRBV7-9,ASSLVGTSGANVLT
TRBJ1-1,TRBV7-9,ASSSIRGRNTEAF
TRBJ1-3,TRBV6-5,ASTRGTEGNTIY
TRBJ1-5,TRBV18,ASSLWQADNQPQH
TRBJ2-3,TRBV4-1,ASSQPGDTDTQY
TRBJ2-5,TRBV11-2,ASSLDHMETQY
TRBJ1-4,TRBV5-1,ASSRGSSTNEKLF